By share, the clone carrying this TCR beta chain counts as large (0.1 to 1%). Its antigen is not identified. Treatment here: roughly 10-day PBMC culture with coronavirus spike peptide pools or control peptides (ViraFEST assay). V was pared by 6 bases and J by 8 bases, with 14 bases between. The CDR3 is 13 amino acids. In germline, CDR1 is DFQATT, CDR2 SNEGSKA (reference sequence). Oncomine TCR Beta short-read sequencing was applied to DNA from cultured CD4+ T cells. A single record per CDR3 protein comes from TCRdb applying MiXCR to the PCR reads. Here the sample spans about 6,800 distinct CDR3 sequences, less than 80% being singletons. The sample is drawn from a study of vaccination and CD4 T cells after COVID-19. Whole-study context: Nasal swab PCR had detected SARS-CoV-2 in convalescent patients, nine mild and one severe. The convalescents were made up of six males and four females, two of whom were Hispanic. Post-vaccination specimens were collected at a median of around 72 days following dose two (range 14 to 241). Overlapping spike peptides from SARS-CoV-2, HCoV-NL63, HCoV-OC43 and HCoV-229E served to stimulate the cells.

The specimen sequenced was CD4+ T cells from blood, cultured in vitro. The rearrangement links TRBV20-1 to TRBJ1-6; D not certain. The source is a human donor who had recovered from COVID-19. As DNA, the CDR3 is TGCAGTGCCCGGATCGGCCGCGATTCACCCCTCCACTTT. Translated: CSARIGRDSPLHF.